These 12 T cell receptor beta chains were all obtained from the same sample, sequenced in a study of blood T cell repertoires in COVID-19. The repertoire was sequenced with immunoSEQ multiplex PCR; TCRdb's copy has only in-frame clones and lacks some. Among about 140,000 clones listed, approximately 80% were seen once. Source material: PBMCs or T cells enriched from blood (not recorded which). The receptors come from a woman aged 18-29 years who had been exposed to COVID-19.

The V call is TRBV18, the J call TRBJ1-5; 9 bases line up with TRBD1. The CDR3 is made up of 16 amino acids. The germline V gene encodes CDR1 KGHSH and CDR2 LQKENI. Trimming removed 1 base from V and 2 bases from J; junction bases left unmatched: 3. CDR3 sequence reads: CASSPLGQGGNQPQHF. CDR3 sequence (DNA): TGTGCCAGCTCACCACTGGGACAGGGAGGCAATCAGCCCCAGCATTTT. Based on the CDR3 plus reference TRBV18 and TRBJ1-5, the full variable domain is NAGVMQNPRHLVRRRGQEARLRCSPMKGHSHVYWYRQLPEEGLKFMVYLQKENIIDESGMPKERFSAEFPKEGPSILRIQQVVRGDSAAYFCASSPLGQGGNQPQHFGDGTRLSIL.

The gene calls are TRBV9 and TRBJ2-5; D may be TRBD2 (7 bases). Germline CDR1 is SGDLS and CDR2 is YYNGEE. V shed 3 bases and J shed 1 base, with 10 bases lying between them. The CDR3 spans 14 residues. In DNA form, the CDR3 reads TGTGCCAGCAGCGGCGGGGGCTTCCAAGAGACCCAGTACTTC. Its protein is CASSGGGFQETQYF. The whole variable domain, remainder taken from reference TRBV9 and TRBJ2-5, is DSGVTQTPKHLITATGQRVTLRCSPRSGDLSVYWYQQSLDQGLQFLIQYYNGEERAKGNILERFSAQQFPDLHSELNLSSLELGDSALYFCASSGGGFQETQYFGPGTRLLVL.

V gene TRBV6-2 or TRBV6-3 combines with J gene TRBJ2-1, with D possibly matching TRBD2 (6 bases). Germline values: CDR1 MNHEY, CDR2 SVGEGT. This CDR3 is 15 amino acids long. V lost 2 bases and J 8 bases, leaving 16 bases between the germline ends. The CDR3 here is CASSYTGRGGDEQFF. In DNA form, the CDR3 reads TGTGCCAGCAGTTACACCGGGCGGGGTGGGGATGAGCAGTTCTTC.

This clone is a singleton in its sample. The rearrangement joins TRBV18 to TRBJ1-1; 7 bases are shared with TRBD1. Germline loops: CDR1 KGHSH, CDR2 LQKENI. The ends lost 6 bases at V and 6 bases at J; junction bases unmatched: 7. CDR3 length equals 13 residues. CDR3 coding DNA: TGTGCCAGCTCGGCACAGGGGCGCGCTGAAGCTTTCTTT. Protein product: CASSAQGRAEAFF.

The chain is built from TRBV19 and TRBJ2-7; 8 bases line up with TRBD1. The germline V gene has CDR1 LNHDA and CDR2 SQIVND (reference sequence). With 3 bases clipped from V and 3 bases from J, the junction kept 7 bases outside the gene matches. There are 15 residues in the CDR3. CDR3 loop: CASSIRPGGDYEQYF. The CDR3 DNA sequence: TGTGCCAGTAGTATTAGGCCAGGGGGCGACTACGAGCAGTACTTC.

The chain has TRBV2 and TRBJ2-7, with 8 bases identical to TRBD2. CDR3 length equals 16 residues. Germline V gene sequence: CDR1 SNHLY, CDR2 FYNNEI. V dropped 8 bases and J dropped 4; count of bases not matched to a gene: 16. The CDR3 protein is CASGTPTSGGQYEQYF. CDR3 bases: TGTGCCAGCGGGACTCCTACTAGCGGTGGACAGTACGAGCAGTACTTC.

This clone came up once. V gene TRBV2 combines with J gene TRBJ2-3; perhaps TRBD1 as D (5 bases). Germline CDR1 SNHLY, CDR2 FYNNEI. The CDR3 has 14 residues. Trimming removed 4 bases from V and 0 bases from J, with 8 bases in between. Here the CDR3 reads CASSVQGSTDTQYF. DNA for the CDR3: TGTGCCAGCAGTGTGCAGGGTAGCACAGATACGCAGTATTTT.

The V call is TRBV13, the J call TRBJ1-1; D is ambiguous. Germline CDR1 is PRHDT and CDR2 is FYEKMQ (reference sequence). This CDR3 comprises 15 residues. V dropped 5 bases and J dropped 0 bases, with 13 bases sitting between them. The CDR3 nucleotides read TGTGCCAGCAGCCGCGGTCGACCCATGAACACTGAAGCTTTCTTT. It specifies CASSRGRPMNTEAFF.

The rearrangement joins TRBV4-2 to TRBJ2-2; D perhaps matches TRBD1 (6 bases). The ends were cut back, 0 bases at V and 0 bases at J, with 14 bases in the middle. Germline V CDR1 and CDR2: LGHNA, YNFKEQ. There are 18 residues in the CDR3. In DNA, the CDR3 is TGTGCCAGCAGCCAAGATCAGGTGTGGACAGCGAACACCGGGGAGCTGTTTTTT. Translation: CASSQDQVWTANTGELFF.

The chain has TRBV16 and TRBJ1-2, with D perhaps matching TRBD1 (6 bases). This CDR3 has 17 amino acids. Between the trimmed V and J ends, which lost 1 base and 1 base, there was a span of 16 bases. Germline V gene data show CDR1 as KGHSY and CDR2 as FQNENV. The CDR3 sequence: CASSQYDRRKGNYGYTF. CDR3 bases: TGTGCCAGCAGCCAATATGACAGGCGGAAGGGTAACTATGGCTACACCTTC.

The chain couples TRBV9 to TRBJ2-1; 14 bases fit TRBD2. Trimming took 7 bases from V and 9 from J; bases not matched to a gene: 6. Germline values: CDR1 SGDLS, CDR2 YYNGEE. The CDR3 loop spans 14 amino acids. This chain's CDR3 is CASGGLAGAGEQFF. Written as DNA, the CDR3 is TGTGCCAGCGGGGGACTAGCGGGAGCCGGTGAGCAGTTCTTC.

The chain is built from TRBV28 and TRBJ2-7, with D possibly TRBD2 on 6 matching bases. V lost 7 bases, J lost 4 bases, and 14 bases lay in between. The CDR3 covers 13 residues. Germline loops: CDR1 MDHEN, CDR2 SYDVKM. The CDR3 loop reads CASTKIGGYEQYF. DNA of the CDR3: TGTGCCAGCACCAAAATTGGGGGGTACGAGCAGTACTTC.